These 21 T cell receptor beta chains were all obtained from the same sample, sequenced in a study of T cell responses to AZD1222 COVID-19 vaccine. Libraries were prepared by immunoSEQ multiplex PCR; TCRdb keeps only in-frame clonotypes and omits some of them. The sample has 100,000 to 150,000 clones, 85% seen once. Sequencing used peripheral blood, obtained 28 days after the second AZD1222 dose. All receptors derive from an adult who received the AZD1222 COVID-19 vaccine.

The rearrangement joins TRBV7-2 to TRBJ2-5, with a weak D call TRBD2 (7 bases). This CDR3 has 14 amino acids. V was clipped by 8 bases and J by 5 bases, with 18 bases between them. Germline assignment: CDR1 SGHTA and CDR2 FQGNSA. This chain's CDR3 is CASQRRGGRETQYF. In DNA, the CDR3 is TGTGCCAGCCAACGACGCGGGGGCCGGGAGACCCAGTACTTC.

The chain joins TRBV5-1 to TRBJ1-6; TRBD1 matches 10 bases. Trimming took 6 bases from V and 10 from J; bases not matched to a gene: 10. Looked up from germline, CDR1 is SGHRS and CDR2 is YFSETQ. CDR3 length: 15 amino acids. CDR3 DNA sequence: TGCGCCAGCACCCAAGGGGACAGGGGAAACTCACCCCTCCACTTT. Its protein product is CASTQGDRGNSPLHF.

J is TRBJ1-1 and V is TRBV2, with 8 bases identical to TRBD1. CDR1 and CDR2 (germline): SNHLY, FYNNEI. The ends lost 5 bases at V and 3 bases at J; junction bases unmatched: 5. The CDR3 consists of 14 residues. In nucleotides, the CDR3 is TGTGCCAGCAGTTCGGACAGGGTGGACACTGAAGCTTTCTTT. Protein product: CASSSDRVDTEAFF.

CDR3 amino acids: CASSLAGGTDNQPQHF. CDR3 nucleotides: TGCGCCAGCAGCTTGGCCGGCGGGACAGATAATCAGCCCCAGCATTTT. J is TRBJ1-5 and V is TRBV5-1; 7 nucleotides align to TRBD1. The CDR3 contains 16 residues. Germline loops: CDR1 SGHRS, CDR2 YFSETQ. V shed 0 bases and J 4 bases; nucleotides not matched to a gene: 7. The full variable domain, completed using reference TRBV5-1 and TRBJ1-5, is KAGVTQTPRYLIKTRGQQVTLSCSPISGHRSVSWYQQTPGQGLQFLFEYFSETQRNKGNFPGRFSGRQFSNSRSEMNVSTLELGDSALYLCASSLAGGTDNQPQHFGDGTRLSIL.

J is TRBJ1-5 and V is TRBV3-1 (or the pseudogene TRBV3-2); D is unclear. Per germline, CDR1 LGHDT and CDR2 YNNKEL (reference sequence). V was shortened by 1 base and J by 6 bases, with 16 bases between the two germline ends. The CDR3 length is 16 residues. The CDR3 spells CASSQGFWTNPQPQHF. Written as DNA, the CDR3 is TGTGCCAGCAGCCAAGGTTTTTGGACTAACCCTCAGCCCCAGCATTTT.

This rearrangement joins TRBV2 to TRBJ1-1; D gene ambiguous. Per the germline V gene, CDR1 is SNHLY and CDR2 is FYNNEI. CDR3 length equals 12 residues. V was cut by 6 bases and J by 0 bases, with 5 bases left in between. The CDR3 DNA sequence: TGTGCCAGCAGGACCCTGAACACTGAAGCTTTCTTT. Residues: CASRTLNTEAFF.

This clone came up once. The chain has TRBV6-2 or TRBV6-3 and TRBJ1-2; D gene unclear. CDR3 length: 13 residues. CDR1 and CDR2 (germline): MNHEY, SVGEGT. Trimming stripped 0 bases from V and 8 bases from J, with 10 bases between. CDR3 protein: CASSYSTAGGYTF. The CDR3 nucleotides read TGTGCCAGCAGTTACTCTACGGCAGGCGGCTACACCTTC.

This clone was observed a handful of times. The genes are TRBV9 and TRBJ2-2, with 16 bases aligning to TRBD2. J was trimmed by 6 bases and V by 4 bases; bases with no gene match: 3. The germline CDR1 and CDR2 sequences are SGDLS and YYNGEE. CDR3 length: 16 amino acids. The DNA for the CDR3 is TGTGCCAGCAGCCCAGGGACTAGCGGGGGGGCCGGGGAGCTGTTTTTT. Translating it yields CASSPGTSGGAGELFF. Filled out from reference TRBV9 and TRBJ2-2, the complete variable domain reads DSGVTQTPKHLITATGQRVTLRCSPRSGDLSVYWYQQSLDQGLQFLIQYYNGEERAKGNILERFSAQQFPDLHSELNLSSLELGDSALYFCASSPGTSGGAGELFFGEGSRLTVL.

The chain is built from TRBV6-5 and TRBJ1-2; D not resolved. Looked up from germline, CDR1 is MNHEY and CDR2 is SVGAGI. Trimming removed 5 bases from V and 2 bases from J, with 15 bases in between. The CDR3 runs to 15 residues. CDR3 protein: CASSNRRTFNYGYTF. CDR3 nucleotides: TGTGCCAGCAGTAATCGCCGAACATTCAACTATGGCTACACCTTC.

The chain carries TRBV3-1 (or the pseudogene TRBV3-2) and TRBJ1-2; possible D gene TRBD1, 5 bases. The CDR3 is 15 residues long. Germline V gives CDR1 LGHDT, CDR2 YNNKEL (reference sequence). Trimming cost V 4 bases and J 4 bases, with 16 bases left between them. CDR3 nucleotide sequence: TGTGCCAGCAGCCCCCCACAAGGGGTAAGCTATGGCTACACCTTC. This codes for CASSPPQGVSYGYTF.

This clone was picked up a small number of times. The chain links TRBV12-3 or TRBV12-4 to TRBJ1-3, with D unresolved. This CDR3 comprises 12 residues. V gave up 6 bases and J gave up 5 bases, with 8 bases separating them. The CDR3 nucleotides are TGTGCCAGCAGGGACTCGCGAAACACCATATATTTT. It yields the protein CASRDSRNTIYF.

V is TRBV28 and J is TRBJ1-1, with D unresolved. The CDR3 loop spans 13 amino acids. From germline, CDR1 is MDHEN and CDR2 SYDVKM. V gave up 5 bases and J gave up 1 base, with 8 bases separating them. As DNA, the CDR3 is TGTGCCAGCAGTACCCCACAGAACACTGAAGCTTTCTTT. Amino acid sequence: CASSTPQNTEAFF.

The chain combines TRBV7-9 with TRBJ1-1; the D gene is possibly TRBD1 (5 bases). The ends were cut back, 11 bases at V and 8 bases at J, with 12 bases in the middle. Germline-derived CDR1 and CDR2 are SEHNR and FQNEAQ (reference sequence). This CDR3 comprises 10 residues. CDR3 DNA: TGTGCCGGAGGACATGGGGAAGCTTTCTTT. This translates into CAGGHGEAFF.

The V and J genes are TRBV5-5 and TRBJ1-1; 8 bases match TRBD1. V trimming: 7 bases; J trimming: 0 bases; junction bases outside the gene matches: 5. CDR1 is SGHKS and CDR2 is YYEKEE in the germline V gene (reference sequence). This CDR3 contains 14 residues. The CDR3 protein is CASFSGGMNTEAFF. The CDR3 DNA is TGTGCCAGCTTCTCAGGGGGCATGAACACTGAAGCTTTCTTT.

The rearrangement links TRBV23-1 to TRBJ2-6; unclear D gene. TRBV23-1 is assigned to the ORF class and has an uncertain function. The CDR3 is 15 residues long. V was clipped by 2 bases and J by 1 base, with 6 bases between them. In DNA, the CDR3 is TGCGCCAGCAGTCAAGGACCTTCTGGGGCCAACGTCCTGACTTTC. As protein: CASSQGPSGANVLTF.

This sequence joins TRBV9 and TRBJ2-7, with a tentative D call TRBD1 (6 bases). The CDR3 spans 14 residues. V lost 2 bases and J lost 2, with 11 bases in between. Germline loops: CDR1 SGDLS, CDR2 YYNGEE. CDR3 sequence reads: CASSVGTTAYEQYF. DNA of the CDR3: TGTGCCAGCAGCGTTGGGACAACAGCCTACGAGCAGTACTTC.

The V call is TRBV5-1, the J call TRBJ1-1; TRBD1 matches at 7 bases. The CDR3 is 14 residues long. The germline CDR1 and CDR2 sequences are SGHRS and YFSETQ. V shed 4 bases and J 3 bases; nucleotides not matched to a gene: 6. CDR3 DNA sequence: TGCGCCAGCAGCGACGAACAGGGGTACACTGAAGCTTTCTTT. Protein: CASSDEQGYTEAFF.

The chain employs TRBV6-6 and TRBJ1-1; TRBD1 might be the D (6 bases). The V and J ends lost 7 bases and 4 bases respectively, with 10 bases between them. This CDR3 spans 12 amino acids. Germline V CDR1 and CDR2: MNHNY, SVGAGI (reference sequence). DNA for the CDR3: TGTGCCAGCAACGAGGGGGGCACTGAAGCTTTCTTT. This translates into CASNEGGTEAFF.

CDR3 sequence (DNA): TGTGCCTGGAAACGGACAGGGCAGTATTCACCCCTCCACTTT. As protein: CAWKRTGQYSPLHF. The rearrangement joins TRBV30 to TRBJ1-6, with 8 nucleotides matching TRBD1. V dropped 4 bases and J dropped 8; count of bases not matched to a gene: 7. The CDR3 spans 14 residues. Germline V gene lookup returns CDR1 GTSNPN and CDR2 SVGIG (reference sequence).

Only one count was recorded for this clone. The V call is TRBV18, the J call TRBJ2-5; TRBD2 matches at 10 bases. The length of the CDR3 is 16 residues. The germline gives CDR1 KGHSH, CDR2 LQKENI. The junction had 10 bases not matched to a gene; V was cut back by 4 bases and J by 5 bases. The CDR3 reads CASSRSSGGQSETQYF. CDR3 DNA sequence: TGTGCCAGCTCACGTTCTAGCGGGGGCCAATCGGAGACCCAGTACTTC.

J is TRBJ1-2 and V is TRBV7-9; D is unclear. The germline CDR1 and CDR2 sequences are SEHNR and FQNEAQ (reference sequence). V dropped 9 bases and J dropped 2 bases, with 16 bases sitting between them. The CDR3 is made up of 14 amino acids. CDR3 region: CASSSPWLNYGYTF. CDR3 nucleotide sequence: TGTGCCAGTTCCTCCCCCTGGCTCAACTATGGCTACACCTTC.